One sample yielded the 27 T cell receptor beta chains listed below, sequenced in a study of T cells in Graves' hyperthyroidism and ophthalmopathy. The investigators amplified TCR beta CDR3 regions from RNA transcripts. HTBI primers were employed in a first-round RT-PCR of the TCR CDR3. TCRdb re-analysed the multiplex PCR reads in MiXCR, keeping a single row per CDR3 protein. The sample yields about 300,000 distinct CDR3 sequences, roughly 20% seen once. The source material was blood. The receptors were sampled from a man in his forties or fifties with Graves' ophthalmopathy.

In this sample, this clonotype turned up a few times. J is TRBJ2-1 and V is TRBV24-1; D is undetermined. CDR3 length: 11 residues. V was trimmed by 5 bases and J by 5 bases, leaving 3 bases between them. Germline V gene data show CDR1 as KGHDR and CDR2 as SFDVKD. CDR3 loop: CATSVNNEQFF. In DNA, the CDR3 is TGTGCCACCAGTGTCAACAATGAGCAGTTCTTC.

The gene calls are TRBV29-1 and TRBJ2-2; perhaps D is TRBD1 or TRBD2 (5 bases each). CDR3 size: 13 residues. CDR1 SQVTM and CDR2 ANQGSEA come from the germline V gene. Trimming pared 6 bases from V and 0 bases from J, leaving 8 bases between. This CDR3 is CSVTGPNTGELFF. The DNA of the CDR3 is TGCAGCGTCACGGGGCCGAACACCGGGGAGCTGTTTTTT.

The chain employs TRBV28 and TRBJ2-2; 11 bases are a match to TRBD2. Unmatched junction bases numbered 14, after V lost 6 bases and J lost 5 bases. The CDR3 is 18 residues long. The germline gives CDR1 MDHEN, CDR2 SYDVKM. The CDR3 sequence: CASSIQLAGVIGTGELFF. CDR3 sequence (DNA): TGTGCCAGCAGCATACAACTAGCGGGAGTCATAGGTACCGGGGAGCTGTTTTTT. The complete variable domain, with remaining parts taken from reference TRBV28 and TRBJ2-2, reads DVKVTQSSRYLVKRTGEKVFLECVQDMDHENMFWYRQDPGLGLRLIYFSYDVKMKEKGDIPEGYSVSREKKERFSLILESASTNQTSMYLCASSIQLAGVIGTGELFFGEGSRLTVL.

This clonotype has at least ten counts. J is TRBJ1-1 and V is TRBV6-1; D not certain. The CDR3 runs to 12 residues. The V gene lost 5 bases and the J gene lost 2 bases, with 6 bases spanning the gap. Germline V gene sequence: CDR1 MNHNS, CDR2 SASEGT. The CDR3: CASSWGNTEAFF. The CDR3 nucleotides are TGTGCCAGCAGTTGGGGTAACACTGAAGCTTTCTTT.

The chain combines TRBV10-1 with TRBJ2-1, with 13 bases matching TRBD2. CDR1 and CDR2 (germline): WNHNN, SYGVQD (reference sequence). There are 18 residues in the CDR3. Trimming cost V 6 bases and J 12 bases; bases outside gene matches: 20. Here the CDR3 DNA reads TGCGCCAGCAGAAAATATTATCCGGGACTAGCGGGGTTAGCAGGGCAGTTCTTC. Translated, it gives CASRKYYPGLAGLAGQFF.

This clonotype turned up a few times. V is TRBV10-3 and J is TRBJ2-7; tentative D call: TRBD2 (5 bases). CDR1 ENHRY and CDR2 SYGVKD come from the germline V gene. The CDR3 is 14 amino acids. Trimming removed 4 bases at V and 7 bases at J, with 17 bases between. DNA for the CDR3: TGTGCCATCAGTGTCACCGGGAAAGTCGGTGAGCAGTACTTC. Translating gives CAISVTGKVGEQYF.

The chain carries TRBV6-2 or TRBV6-3 and TRBJ1-1; possible D gene TRBD1, 6 bases. The V gene lost 8 bases and the J gene lost 8 bases, with 15 bases spanning the gap. Looked up from germline, CDR1 is MNHEY and CDR2 is SVGEGT. The CDR3 loop spans 12 amino acids. CDR3 DNA: TGTGCCAGCGGGGTACTAACAGGGGAAGCTTTCTTT. Amino acid sequence: CASGVLTGEAFF.

For this clonotype: A much larger clone sits a single nucleotide away, making a read error possible. V usage is TRBV19 and J usage is TRBJ1-1; D might be TRBD1 (5 bases). CDR3 size: 16 residues. V lost 4 bases and J lost 0, with 15 bases in between. In germline, CDR1 is LNHDA, CDR2 SQIVND (reference sequence). CDR3 in amino acids: CASSTTTGRVNTEAFF. DNA for the CDR3: TGTGCCAGTAGTACAACAACGGGACGGGTGAACACTGAAGCTTTCTTT.

A remark on this clonotype: The junction shows a germline mismatch at one end, possibly a read error. This sequence joins TRBV2 and TRBJ2-7, with D possibly being TRBD1 (6 bases). This CDR3 comprises 13 residues. CDR1 SNHLY and CDR2 FYNNEI come from the germline V gene. For the CDR3, the DNA is TGTGCCAGCAACATGGACCAGGGGTACGGGCAGTACTTC. Protein: CASNMDQGYGQYF.

At least ten counts were recorded for this clonotype. The rearrangement links TRBV11-3 to TRBJ2-2; 13 bases are a match to TRBD2. This CDR3 spans 16 amino acids. CDR1 and CDR2 from the germline V gene are SGHNT and YENEEA. J gave up 8 bases and V 4 bases, and 7 bases lay outside the gene matches. The CDR3: CASSSAGLAGDGELFF. As DNA, the CDR3 is TGTGCCAGCAGCTCAGCCGGACTAGCGGGAGATGGGGAGCTGTTTTTT.

This clonotype was recorded at least ten times. The chain couples TRBV11-2 to TRBJ2-1; no clear D gene. This CDR3 is 11 amino acids long. Per the germline V gene, CDR1 is SGHAT and CDR2 is FQNNGV. The V end lost 6 bases, the J end lost 6 bases, and 6 bases lay between the germline ends. Here the CDR3 reads CASSLFNEQFF. CDR3 bases: TGTGCCAGCAGTTTATTCAATGAGCAGTTCTTC.

J is TRBJ2-1 and V is TRBV14, with TRBD2 matching over 10 bases. This CDR3 is 16 amino acids long. V shed 0 bases and J 4 bases; nucleotides not matched to a gene: 3. The germline V gene has CDR1 SGHDN and CDR2 FVKESK. CDR3 region: CASSQETSGTYNEQFF. CDR3 DNA sequence: TGTGCCAGCAGCCAAGAAACTAGCGGGACATACAATGAGCAGTTCTTC.

V is TRBV6-2 or TRBV6-3 and J is TRBJ1-5; D is perhaps TRBD1 (5 bases). Germline values: CDR1 MNHEY, CDR2 SVGEGT. The CDR3 runs to 14 residues. Trimming took 6 bases from V and 4 from J, leaving 13 bases between them. The CDR3 DNA reads as TGTGCCAGCAGCCTGGGGACTCCTAATCAGCCCCAGCATTTT. Residues: CASSLGTPNQPQHF.

In this sample, this clonotype turned up a few times. The chain employs TRBV27 and TRBJ1-2; D remains unclear. Trimming pared 6 bases from V and 8 bases from J, leaving 22 bases between. The length of the CDR3 is 15 residues. Germline lookup yields CDR1 MNHEY and CDR2 SMNVEV (reference sequence). The CDR3 nucleotides are TGTGCCAGCAGCCCTCGGGAGTTCCACGCGGGGGGCTACACCTTC. It is translated as CASSPREFHAGGYTF.

In its sample, this clonotype was seen many times. This chain joins TRBV11-2 and TRBJ2-1; 8 nucleotides match TRBD1. V gave up 4 bases and J gave up 9 bases; unmatched junction bases: 11. Germline V gene sequence: CDR1 SGHAT, CDR2 FQNNGV. The CDR3 runs to 15 residues. CDR3 sequence reads: CASSSGGTSLGEQFF. The DNA for the CDR3 is TGTGCCAGCAGCTCAGGGGGCACTAGCCTGGGTGAGCAGTTCTTC.

This clonotype has a handful of counts. V and J are TRBV20-1 and TRBJ1-1; D might be TRBD1 (6 bases). Trimming stripped 6 bases from V and 0 bases from J, with 14 bases between. This CDR3 comprises 14 residues. The germline V gene has CDR1 DFQATT and CDR2 SNEGSKA (reference sequence). The CDR3 DNA reads as TGCAGTGCGAACAGGGAGGGGATGAACACTGAAGCTTTCTTT. Translating it yields CSANREGMNTEAFF.

This clonotype was detected many times. The V gene is TRBV5-1, the J gene TRBJ2-3; 8 bases line up with TRBD2. Trimming took 3 bases from V and 1 from J; bases not matched to a gene: 4. The CDR3 runs 15 residues. In germline, CDR1 is SGHRS, CDR2 YFSETQ. DNA for the CDR3: TGCGCCAGCAGCTCCAGCGGGAGCCGCACAGATACGCAGTATTTT. Its protein product is CASSSSGSRTDTQYF. Based on the CDR3 plus reference TRBV5-1 and TRBJ2-3, the full variable domain is KAGVTQTPRYLIKTRGQQVTLSCSPISGHRSVSWYQQTPGQGLQFLFEYFSETQRNKGNFPGRFSGRQFSNSRSEMNVSTLELGDSALYLCASSSSGSRTDTQYFGPGTRLTVL.

J is TRBJ2-1 and V is TRBV3-1; 7 bases fit TRBD2. The CDR3 loop spans 14 amino acids. The V segment lost 8 bases and the J segment 8 bases; nucleotides outside the gene matches: 12. Germline CDR1 reads LGHDT; CDR2 reads YNNKEL (reference sequence). DNA for the CDR3: TGTGCCAGCCGGGGGGAGGGTAGGGTGGATGAGCAGTTCTTC. This translates into CASRGEGRVDEQFF.

This clonotype was observed many times. The chain carries TRBV28 and TRBJ2-5; maybe TRBD2 (5 bases). CDR3 length: 14 amino acids. V dropped 5 bases and J dropped 5 bases, with 15 bases sitting between them. Per the germline V gene, CDR1 is MDHEN and CDR2 is SYDVKM. The CDR3 reads CASSARDVGETQYF. DNA of the CDR3: TGTGCCAGCAGTGCCCGGGATGTGGGGGAGACCCAGTACTTC.

This clonotype was observed many times. The chain uses TRBV20-1 and TRBJ2-5; 11 bases agree with TRBD2. CDR1 and CDR2 (germline): DFQATT, SNEGSKA (reference sequence). The CDR3 length is 12 residues. The ends lost 6 bases at V and 9 bases at J; junction bases unmatched: 6. The CDR3 reads CSATLAGVSQYF. CDR3 nucleotide sequence: TGCAGTGCCACACTAGCGGGAGTGTCCCAGTACTTC.

The chain couples TRBV30 to TRBJ1-2, with D possibly TRBD1 on 6 matching bases. The CDR3 contains 13 residues. Deletions cut 1 base from V and 2 bases from J, with 8 bases between. Germline V gene sequence: CDR1 GTSNPN, CDR2 SVGIG (reference sequence). The CDR3 here is CAWSAGHNYGYTF. CDR3 nucleotide sequence: TGTGCCTGGAGTGCGGGACACAACTATGGCTACACCTTC.

This clonotype was seen at least ten times. The chain is built from TRBV6-1 and TRBJ1-5; D perhaps matches TRBD1 (6 bases). Trimming took off 2 bases at V and 11 bases at J, with 16 bases between the two ends. The CDR3 length is 14 residues. The germline gives CDR1 MNHNS, CDR2 SASEGT. DNA of the CDR3: TGTGCCAGCAGTGAACGGCAGGGGCTTGTGACCCAGCATTTT. Protein product: CASSERQGLVTQHF.

This clonotype was seen many times. This sequence joins TRBV13 and TRBJ2-1; TRBD1 matches 9 bases. This CDR3 comprises 17 residues. The V segment lost 1 base and the J segment 9 bases; nucleotides outside the gene matches: 13. Per the germline V gene, CDR1 is PRHDT and CDR2 is FYEKMQ (reference sequence). CDR3 in DNA: TGTGCCAGCAGCTTAGCCCGGGGACAGGGCCAGAGGGGTGAGCAGTTCTTC. It translates to CASSLARGQGQRGEQFF.

This clonotype appeared a few times. The chain joins TRBV28 to TRBJ2-4; TRBD1 matches at 8 bases. Germline CDR1 MDHEN, CDR2 SYDVKM. V gave up 5 bases and J gave up 3 bases; unmatched junction bases: 6. The CDR3 is 15 amino acids. CDR3 in amino acids: CASSVAGQGKNIQYF. The CDR3 DNA is TGTGCCAGCAGTGTGGCCGGACAGGGCAAAAACATTCAGTACTTC.

A single count supports this clonotype. This may come from a read error, since a much larger clone is one base off. The chain uses TRBV5-1 and TRBJ2-1; D unresolved. CDR3 length equals 15 residues. V lost 10 bases, J lost 0 bases, and 17 bases lay in between. Per germline, CDR1 SGHRS and CDR2 YFSETQ. The CDR3: CAGSTGHSSYNEQFF. CDR3 coding DNA: TGCGCCGGCTCTACGGGCCACAGCTCCTACAATGAGCAGTTCTTC.

The chain joins TRBV12-3 or TRBV12-4 to TRBJ1-1, with a weak D call TRBD1 (6 bases). The CDR3 runs 12 residues. The V and J ends lost 5 bases and 7 bases respectively, with 11 bases between them. CDR3 nucleotides: TGTGCCAGCAGTCGACCACAGGGTGAAGCTTTCTTT. Translation: CASSRPQGEAFF.

This clonotype has a count of ten or more. The chain joins TRBV27 to TRBJ1-1; the D gene is possibly TRBD1 (6 bases). The CDR3 contains 16 residues. V shed 4 bases and J shed 1 base, with 16 bases lying between them. Germline V gene lookup returns CDR1 MNHEY and CDR2 SMNVEV (reference sequence). The CDR3 DNA follows: TGTGCCAGCAGTTCGATGATCAGGGGCGAGAACACTGAAGCTTTCTTT. It yields the protein CASSSMIRGENTEAFF.